The rows below give T cell receptor beta chains drawn from one sample of a study of blood T cells in healthy people across ages. TCRdb analysed the 5' RACE reads with MiXCR anew, one entry per CDR3 protein. Here the sample spans over 600,000 distinct CDR3 sequences, roughly 50% being singletons. Specimen: blood. These receptors all stem from a man aged 35 to 55 in good health. The CDR3 runs from the conserved cysteine through the conserved F or W. D genes are given only for firm matches. Expanded clones get a size class; other rows say once, few or many, or leave the size out.

.	TRBV7-8	TRBJ2-3	TRBD2	TGTGCCAGCAGCTTAATGCGGGGGAGCACAGATACGCAGTATTTT	CASSLMRGSTDTQYF
.	TRBV20-1	TRBJ2-1	.	TGCAGTGCTAGAGGTGACGACACGGGCACCTACAATGAGCAGTTCTTC	CSARGDDTGTYNEQFF
.	TRBV12-3/TRBV12-4	TRBJ2-2	.	TGTGCCAGCAGTCGACGGGGGGCCCACGGGGAGCTGTTTTTT	CASSRRGAHGELFF
.	TRBV6-6	TRBJ2-7	TRBD2	TGTGCCAGCAGCGGGACTAGCGGGACAAAAGAGGTGTACGAGCAGTACTTC	CASSGTSGTKEVYEQYF
.	TRBV6-1	TRBJ2-3	.	TGTGCCAGCAGTGAGGCGGCAAACACAGATACGCAGTATTTT	CASSEAANTDTQYF
few	TRBV29-1	TRBJ2-1	.	TGCAGCGTTGTTCTGGGTAGCAGCTCCTACAATGAGCAGTTCTTC	CSVVLGSSSYNEQFF
.	TRBV20-1	TRBJ2-1	TRBD2	TGCAGTACGCCCGAGGGGCTGAGGACTAGCGGGAGGGCGGTGGATGAGCAGTTCTTC	CSTPEGLRTSGRAVDEQFF
few	TRBV18	TRBJ2-3	.	TGTGCCAGCTCACTCAACCAGGATACTAATACGCAGTATTTT	CASSLNQDTNTQYF
few	TRBV9	TRBJ2-3	.	TGTGCCAGCAGCGTGGCCACTAGGACAGATACGCAGTATTTT	CASSVATRTDTQYF
.	TRBV2	TRBJ2-5	TRBD2	TGTGCCAGCAGTGAAGGGACTAGCGGGGGGAATGAGCAGTACTTC	CASSEGTSGGNEQYF
.	TRBV2	TRBJ2-5	.	TGTGCCAGCAGTGAAGCGACAGTTCAAGAGACCCAGTACTTC	CASSEATVQETQYF
.	TRBV12-3/TRBV12-4	TRBJ1-2	TRBD1	TGTGCCAGCAGTTTATATAGATTCCAGGGGGCACCAAAAGCTAACTATGGCTACACCTTC	CASSLYRFQGAPKANYGYTF
.	TRBV29-1	TRBJ2-1	TRBD1	TGCAGCGTGGAACAGGGGGGAAAGGGGAATGAGCAGTTCTTC	CSVEQGGKGNEQFF
.	TRBV11-3	TRBJ2-4	.	TGTGCCAGCAGCTCCCAACTAGACAGCAAAAACATTCAGTACTTC	CASSSQLDSKNIQYF
.	TRBV28	TRBJ1-6	.	TGTGCCAGCAGCCGAACCTCCGATGTGTCACCCCTCCACTTT	CASSRTSDVSPLHF
.	TRBV10-2	TRBJ2-7	.	TGCGCCAGCAGTGTTGGGGGCCCAAGCTCCTACGAGCAGTACTTC	CASSVGGPSSYEQYF
.	TRBV12-5	TRBJ1-1	TRBD1	TGTGCTAGTGGTTACTACAGGGGCCACAACACTGAAGCTTTCTTT	CASGYYRGHNTEAFF
.	TRBV29-1	TRBJ2-3	.	TGCAGCGTTGATATGGACGGGGCTGCGCAGTATTTT	CSVDMDGAAQYF
.	TRBV28	TRBJ2-5	TRBD2	TGTGCCAGCAGTTCTACGAAACTAGCGGGGCAAGAGACCCAGTACTTC	CASSSTKLAGQETQYF
.	TRBV7-2	TRBJ2-7	TRBD2	TGTGCCAGCAGCCGAGGAGGTAGCGGGAGGGTTCTCTACGAGCAGTACTTC	CASSRGGSGRVLYEQYF
.	TRBV28	TRBJ2-3	.	TGTGCCAGCAGTTTTGTGGGTCTAGCCGGCACAGATACGCAGTATTTT	CASSFVGLAGTDTQYF
few	TRBV5-5	TRBJ2-6	.	TGTGCCAGCAGCTTGGTCCCAGGCTCTGGGGCCAACGTCCTGACTTTC	CASSLVPGSGANVLTF
.	TRBV12-3/TRBV12-4	TRBJ2-6	TRBD2	TGTGCCAGCAGTCCCGGGACTAGCGGGTCCGGGGCCAACGTCCTGACTTTC	CASSPGTSGSGANVLTF
.	TRBV28	TRBJ2-3	.	TGTGCCAGCAGTATTGTAGATACGCAGTATTTT	CASSIVDTQYF
few	TRBV7-2	TRBJ2-5	.	TGTGCCAGCAGCTTCTACCGAGGGGGGATCCAAGAGACCCAGTACTTC	CASSFYRGGIQETQYF
few	TRBV7-2	TRBJ2-5	TRBD2	TGTGCCAGCAGCCCCAGACTAGCGGGGGGGCGAGAGACCCAGTACTTC	CASSPRLAGGRETQYF
.	TRBV28	TRBJ2-7	.	TGTGCCACCAAGGGGGGGTACGAGCAGTACTTC	CATKGGYEQYF
.	TRBV10-3	TRBJ2-3	.	TGTGCCATGTCCTCCCGGAGTACCACTAGCACAGATACGCAGTATTTT	CAMSSRSTTSTDTQYF
.	TRBV12-3/TRBV12-4	TRBJ2-3	TRBD1	TGTGCCAGCAGTTTAGAGGACAGGTCGCGCACAGATACGCAGTATTTT	CASSLEDRSRTDTQYF
.	TRBV3-1	TRBJ2-7	.	TGTGCCAGCAGCCAAGGGGCCGGGCGCGAGCAGTACTTC	CASSQGAGREQYF
few	TRBV7-9	TRBJ2-5	.	TGTGCCAGCACCACTAGGGGGGCTACGATGAGGTCATCAACGGAGACCCAGTACTTC	CASTTRGATMRSSTETQYF
.	TRBV2	TRBJ2-5	.	TGTGCCAGCAGGAAGGGTGGGGAGACCCAGTACTTC	CASRKGGETQYF
.	TRBV4-3	TRBJ1-5	.	TGCGCCAGCAGCCAAGATCAACAGACCAATCAGCCCCAGCATTTT	CASSQDQQTNQPQHF
.	TRBV5-6	TRBJ2-3	.	TGTGCCAGCAGCAGACCCTGGGTCCCGACAACAGATACGCAGTATTTT	CASSRPWVPTTDTQYF
.	TRBV9	TRBJ1-6	TRBD1	TGTGCCAGCAGCCTCACTCCTGGGACAGGGGGCGCGGGAAATTCACCCCTCCACTTT	CASSLTPGTGGAGNSPLHF